This is a list of T cell receptor beta chains from one sample in a study of blood T cells in healthy people across ages. TCRdb re-called the 5' RACE reads with MiXCR, one entry per CDR3 protein. The table lists under 1,000,000 distinct CDR3 sequences, around half of them singletons. The source material was blood. The receptors stem from an elderly man in good health. The conserved cysteine and the conserved F or W are not part of the CDR3 here. Each record gives: D gene, V gene, clone size, CDR3 protein. The D gene is left open where the match is weak. Not all rows give a size; the values are once, few, many and, for expanded clones, a class.

TRBD2	TRBV6-2/TRBV6-3	once	ASSYGSGLTGGRETQY
.	TRBV20-1	.	SATPTGYDEQF
TRBD1	TRBV12-3/TRBV12-4	few	ASSLQGDNSPLH
.	TRBV5-6	.	ASSLVGGRNYGYT
.	TRBV3-1	.	ASSKGSPGELF
TRBD2	TRBV6-2/TRBV6-3	.	ASSSPAGIQETQY
.	TRBV12-3/TRBV12-4	.	ASSLGAGDSYEQY
TRBD1	TRBV5-1	few	ASSGNDRGLMGYT
.	TRBV12-3/TRBV12-4	many	ASSLARGDEQY
.	TRBV4-2	few	ASSQFLRGSNNSPLH
.	TRBV7-6	.	ASSLGQGHLNSPLH
TRBD1	TRBV5-1	.	ASAENTGTEDSGELF
.	TRBV24-1	.	ATSDSLDTEAYEQY
TRBD2	TRBV29-1	.	SARLAGVHNEQF
.	TRBV20-1	few	SALDRRNSYEQY
TRBD2	TRBV7-9	.	ASSSGRASYNEQF
TRBD1	TRBV7-9	.	ASTVTGMNYGYT
.	TRBV12-3/TRBV12-4	few	ASSFGSYPYEQY
.	TRBV10-1	few	ATLRVSETQY